This TCR beta chain was identified in a study of T-cell memory formation after mild COVID-19. Study-level information: TCR clustering was largely donor specific.

Study-wide results and caveats: Within pre-infection memory, some responding clones were found, suggesting cross-reactive memory joined. Among contracting clones, CD4+ were mainly CM/EM and CD8+ enriched in EMRA.

Trimming removed 3 bases from V and 5 bases from J; junction bases left unmatched: 11. The CDR3 runs 16 residues. Germline assignment: CDR1 MNHEY and CDR2 SVGAGI. From 5'RACE with constant-segment primers came TCR alpha and TCR beta cDNA libraries that carried sample barcodes and UMIs. From the 5' RACE reads, TCRdb called clonotypes with MiXCR, one entry per CDR3 protein. This table holds 34,000 or so distinct CDR3 sequences, roughly 7.5% found once. At least ten counts were recorded for this clonotype. Its antigen is not identified. The chain couples TRBV6-5 to TRBJ2-3; 7 nucleotides line up with TRBD2. This receptor was obtained from a man aged 18-30 years who had mild COVID-19 (a few samples of this study predate the infection). Cell type and time point are not known. The specimen was PBMCs or a T cell subset sorted from them (not recorded which). The CDR3 loop reads CASSYQGGRGRDTQYF. The CDR3, as DNA: TGTGCCAGCAGTTATCAGGGTGGGAGGGGACGAGATACGCAGTATTTT.